This T cell receptor (beta chain) was profiled in a study of T-cell reconstitution after alpha-beta-depleted transplantation in children. A library of TCRbeta sequences, prepared with unique molecular identifiers, was generated. TCRdb re-derived calls from the PCR reads in MiXCR, one entry per CDR3 protein. Of about 440,000 distinct CDR3 sequences detected, around 46% appear once; the ten largest clones hold about 30%. The CDR3 runs to 9 residues. Germline assignment: CDR1 SQVTM and CDR2 ANQGSEA. Trimming removed 7 bases from V and 3 bases from J, with 3 bases in between. Specimen: PBMCs, collected before TCRalphabeta/CD19-depleted stem cell transplant. The gene calls are TRBV29-1 and TRBJ1-1; D gene unclear. This clonotype originated in a girl aged 2 to 9 with aplastic anemia, due to receive a stem cell transplant. CDR3: CSGDTEAFF. DNA of the CDR3: TGCAGCGGGGACACTGAAGCTTTCTTT.